This entry features one T cell receptor beta chain sequence. CDR1 is MNHEY and CDR2 is SMNVEV in the germline V gene (reference sequence). The J segment lost 2 bases and the V segment lost 5 bases, leaving 12 bases of the junction unmatched. This CDR3 is built from 17 residues. This entry belongs to a study of blood T cell repertoires in COVID-19. About the study: Material from acute and convalescent COVID-19 was sourced from the United States, Italy and Spain. From T cells, B-cell-depleted T cells, or PBMCs came the material, which was cDNA or gDNA.

Methods used by the authors: It was from reference gene primer amplification that nucleated cell counts were estimated. The table came from immunoSEQ multiplex PCR; TCRdb's copy has only in-frame clones and leaves some out. That table is the source of V, J and clone size, and D and trimming were worked out from the DNA. The repertoire holds about 140,000 clones, around 83% seen once, with 4% in the top ten. The chain combines TRBV27 with TRBJ2-7, with TRBD2 matching 10 bases. The TCR comes from an elderly woman with acute or convalescent COVID-19. The sequenced material came from peripheral blood. The CDR3 DNA follows: TGTGCCAGCAGTACATTGTTGGGACTAGCGCTTACCTACGAGCAGTACTTC. The encoded protein is CASSTLLGLALTYEQYF.